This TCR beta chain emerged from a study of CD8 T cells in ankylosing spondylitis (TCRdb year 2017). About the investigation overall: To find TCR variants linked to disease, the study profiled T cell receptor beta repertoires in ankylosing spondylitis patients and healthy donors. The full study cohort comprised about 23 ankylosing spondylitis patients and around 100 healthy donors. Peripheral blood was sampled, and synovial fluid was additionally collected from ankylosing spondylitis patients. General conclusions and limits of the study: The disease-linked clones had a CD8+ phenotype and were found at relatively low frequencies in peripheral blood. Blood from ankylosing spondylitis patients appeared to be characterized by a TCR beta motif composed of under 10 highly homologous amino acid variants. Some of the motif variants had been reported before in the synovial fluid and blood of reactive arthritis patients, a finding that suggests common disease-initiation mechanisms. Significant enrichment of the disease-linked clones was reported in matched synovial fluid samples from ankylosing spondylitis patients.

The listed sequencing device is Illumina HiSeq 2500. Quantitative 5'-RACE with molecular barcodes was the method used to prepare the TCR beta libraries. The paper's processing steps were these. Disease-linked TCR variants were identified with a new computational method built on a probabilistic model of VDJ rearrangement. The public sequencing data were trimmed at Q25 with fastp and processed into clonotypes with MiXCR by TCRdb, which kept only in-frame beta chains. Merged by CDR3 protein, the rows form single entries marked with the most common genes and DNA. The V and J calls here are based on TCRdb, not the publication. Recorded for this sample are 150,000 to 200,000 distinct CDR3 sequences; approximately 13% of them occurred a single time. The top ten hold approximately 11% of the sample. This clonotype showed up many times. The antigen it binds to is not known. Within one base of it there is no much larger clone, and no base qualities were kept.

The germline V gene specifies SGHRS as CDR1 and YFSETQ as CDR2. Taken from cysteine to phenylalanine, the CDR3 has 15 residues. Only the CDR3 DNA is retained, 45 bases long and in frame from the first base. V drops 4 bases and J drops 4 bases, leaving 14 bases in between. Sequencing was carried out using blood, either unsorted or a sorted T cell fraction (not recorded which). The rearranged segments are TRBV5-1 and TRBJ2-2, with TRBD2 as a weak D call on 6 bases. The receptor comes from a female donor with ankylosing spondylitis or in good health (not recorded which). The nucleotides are TGCGCCAGCAGCCCGCCGGGAGCAGGCACCGGGGAGCTGTTTTTT. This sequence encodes CASSPPGAGTGELFF.